The next 28 T cell receptor beta chains were all read from a single sample in a study of T cell repertoires in cytomegalovirus infection. Their specific antigens are unknown. TCRdb recomputed calls from the reads with MiXCR, one row per CDR3 protein. The data show hundreds of thousands of distinct CDR3 sequences, roughly 33% seen once. Material: cultured PBMCs, obtained from culture after CMV antigen stimulation. These receptor sequences come from a human donor in good health (CMV status not recorded). Some clones in this sample may be carry-over from other donors' samples.

The J gene is TRBJ2-3, the V gene TRBV25-1; 14 positions agree with TRBD2. The CDR3 extends over 16 amino acids. V was pared by 4 bases and J by 3 bases, with 3 bases of the junction left unmatched. The V gene's germline CDR1 is MGHDK and CDR2 SYGVNS. The CDR3 DNA reads as TGTGCCAGCAGTGCCTGGACTAGCGGGAGGACAGATACGCAGTATTTT. Translated: CASSAWTSGRTDTQYF.

The rearrangement links TRBV11-3 to TRBJ2-7; D possibly corresponds to TRBD2 (5 bases). The V end lost 5 bases, the J end lost 0 bases, and 8 bases lay between the germline ends. Germline CDR1 SGHNT, CDR2 YENEEA. There are 13 residues in the CDR3. The CDR3 coding sequence is TGTGCCAGCAGCAGCGGAGACTCCTACGAGCAGTACTTC. Translated: CASSSGDSYEQYF. The full variable domain, in which reference TRBV11-3 and TRBJ2-7 provide the parts outside the CDR3, is EAGVVQSPRYKIIEKKQPVAFWCNPISGHNTLYWYLQNLGQGPELLIRYENEEAVDDSQLPKDRFSAERLKGVDSTLKIQPAELGDSAVYLCASSSGDSYEQYFGPGTRLTVT.

This clonotype was counted only a few times. This rearrangement joins TRBV6-5 to TRBJ2-2; D is tentatively TRBD1 or TRBD2 (6 bases each). Trimming left V 7 bases short and J 3 bases short, with 15 bases between. The CDR3 covers 15 residues. From germline, CDR1 is MNHEY and CDR2 SVGAGI. In nucleotides, the CDR3 is TGTGCCAGCAATCTCGTGGGGGGCGACACCGGGGAGCTGTTTTTT. It codes for CASNLVGGDTGELFF.

The V gene is TRBV27, the J gene TRBJ2-7; D gene uncertain. Germline V gene data show CDR1 as MNHEY and CDR2 as SMNVEV (reference sequence). CDR3 length: 11 residues. CDR3 nucleotides: TGTGAGGATACGGTCACCTACGAGCAGTACTTC. It is translated as CEDTVTYEQYF.

The V call is TRBV6-5, the J call TRBJ2-5; D may correspond to TRBD1 or TRBD2 (6 bases each). The V gene lost 6 bases and the J gene lost 5 bases, with 13 bases spanning the gap. Germline V lookup: CDR1 MNHEY, CDR2 SVGAGI. CDR3 length: 13 residues. This CDR3 is CASREGGGETQYF. In DNA form, the CDR3 reads TGTGCCAGCAGAGAGGGGGGCGGGGAGACCCAGTACTTC.

This chain connects TRBV12-3 or TRBV12-4 to TRBJ2-7, with D uncertain. V gave up 9 bases and J gave up 3 bases, with 12 bases separating them. The CDR3 has 12 residues. CDR3 region: CASGMANYEQYF. CDR3 nucleotide sequence: TGTGCCAGTGGGATGGCCAACTACGAGCAGTACTTC.

This chain joins TRBV4-3 and TRBJ2-7; D uncertain. This CDR3 region has 16 residues. V lost 0 bases, J lost 0 bases, and 12 bases lay in between. The V gene's germline CDR1 is LGHNA and CDR2 YSLEER. In DNA, the CDR3 is TGCGCCAGCAGCCAAGATTTCCGCGGAAGCTCCTACGAGCAGTACTTC. This translates into CASSQDFRGSSYEQYF.

The genes are TRBV10-2 and TRBJ2-7; D is tentatively TRBD1 or TRBD2 (5 bases each). Germline V gene lookup returns CDR1 WSHSY and CDR2 SAAADI. The CDR3 is 13 amino acids. V lost 4 bases and J 8 bases, leaving 15 bases between the germline ends. DNA of the CDR3: TGCGCCAGCAGTGTCGGGACCTTGGACAAGCAGTACTTC. It is translated as CASSVGTLDKQYF.

This clonotype turned up a few times. CDR3 amino acids: CASSLGSLSGANVLTF. The CDR3 DNA reads as TGCGCCAGCAGCTTGGGAAGTTTATCTGGGGCCAACGTCCTGACTTTC. The V gene is TRBV5-1, the J gene TRBJ2-6; no clear D gene. V lost 0 bases and J 1 base, leaving 8 bases between the germline ends. CDR3 length: 16 amino acids. Germline lookup yields CDR1 SGHRS and CDR2 YFSETQ.

CDR3 amino acids: CASSSSPGLATDTQYF. The CDR3, as DNA: TGTGCCAGCAGTTCATCCCCGGGTCTCGCAACAGATACGCAGTATTTT. The V call is TRBV11-2, the J call TRBJ2-3; no clear D. The CDR3 is 16 amino acids. Germline CDR1 SGHAT, CDR2 FQNNGV. The V gene lost 6 bases and the J gene lost 3 bases, with 19 bases spanning the gap.

There are a few counts of this clonotype. The chain uses TRBV6-1 and TRBJ2-1; 15 bases are a match to TRBD2. Per germline, CDR1 MNHNS and CDR2 SASEGT. The trim removed 9 bases at V and 14 bases at J, leaving 5 bases unmatched. CDR3 length equals 12 residues. The CDR3 spells CASGTSGGPEFF. The CDR3 DNA reads as TGTGCCAGTGGGACTAGCGGGGGGCCAGAGTTCTTC.

V and J are TRBV7-9 and TRBJ2-3; D unresolved. V was cut by 6 bases and J by 0 bases, with 13 bases left in between. The CDR3 extends over 15 amino acids. Looked up from germline, CDR1 is SEHNR and CDR2 is FQNEAQ (reference sequence). This CDR3 is CASRADRASTDTQYF. The CDR3 DNA sequence: TGTGCCAGCAGGGCGGACCGTGCTAGCACAGATACGCAGTATTTT.

In this sample, this clonotype turned up a few times. V usage is TRBV19 and J usage is TRBJ2-1, with 11 bases that match TRBD2. Germline trimming cut 6 bases from V and 6 bases from J; bases unmatched to any gene: 13. CDR3 length: 17 residues. Per the germline V gene, CDR1 is LNHDA and CDR2 is SQIVND (reference sequence). CDR3 nucleotide sequence: TGTGCCAGTAGCCCCACTAGCGGGGGTGGCTGGGGCAATGAGCAGTTCTTC. This codes for CASSPTSGGGWGNEQFF.

The rearrangement links TRBV12-3 or TRBV12-4 to TRBJ2-7; D uncertain. V lost 2 bases and J lost 3, with 5 bases in between. The CDR3 runs to 12 residues. This CDR3 is CASSLPFYEQYF. The DNA for the CDR3 is TGTGCCAGCAGTTTACCCTTCTACGAGCAGTACTTC.

This clonotype has more than one count but fewer than ten. The rearrangement uses TRBV7-6 and TRBJ2-7, with TRBD2 as a possible D gene (5 bases). The CDR3 loop spans 16 amino acids. The V end lost 5 bases, the J end lost 2 bases, and 19 bases lay between the germline ends. CDR1 is SGHVS and CDR2 is FNYEAQ in the germline V gene. DNA for the CDR3: TGTGCCAGCAGCCGGCATTATTGGGAGACTACCTACGAGCAGTACTTC. Translated: CASSRHYWETTYEQYF.

A few counts support this clonotype. This rearrangement joins TRBV7-9 to TRBJ1-5; 7 nucleotides align to TRBD1. Germline CDR1 reads SEHNR; CDR2 reads FQNEAQ (reference sequence). V gave up 5 bases and J gave up 2 bases; unmatched junction bases: 6. The CDR3 extends over 15 amino acids. Here the CDR3 reads CASSGRTGRNQPQHF. In DNA, the CDR3 is TGTGCCAGCAGCGGGAGGACAGGTCGCAATCAGCCCCAGCATTTT.

The sample holds a few counts of this clonotype. J is TRBJ2-3 and V is TRBV2, with unresolved D. Germline CDR1 SNHLY, CDR2 FYNNEI. Trimming stripped 4 bases from V and 6 bases from J, with 5 bases between. The CDR3 covers 11 residues. CDR3 loop: CASSVYDTQYF. The CDR3 region has the DNA TGTGCCAGCAGTGTTTATGATACGCAGTATTTT.

This rearrangement joins TRBV7-2 to TRBJ2-5; 7 nucleotides match TRBD1. The trim removed 3 bases at V and 4 bases at J, leaving 5 bases unmatched. CDR3 length equals 14 residues. Per germline, CDR1 SGHTA and CDR2 FQGNSA. The CDR3 coding sequence is TGTGCCAGCAGCTTCAGGGGGAGAGTAGAGACCCAGTACTTC. It yields the protein CASSFRGRVETQYF.

This clonotype was observed a few times. This sequence joins TRBV7-2 and TRBJ2-3, with D possibly being TRBD1 (6 bases). Germline CDR1 reads SGHTA; CDR2 reads FQGNSA. V dropped 4 bases and J dropped 6 bases, with 14 bases sitting between them. This CDR3 has 14 amino acids. CDR3 residues: CASSSLGGLDTQYF. DNA of the CDR3: TGTGCCAGCAGCTCCTTAGGGGGATTGGATACGCAGTATTTT.

The chain links TRBV18 to TRBJ1-2; no definite D call. The V gene lost 0 bases and the J gene lost 8 bases, with 16 bases spanning the gap. The V gene's germline CDR1 is KGHSH and CDR2 LQKENI. CDR3 size: 15 residues. CDR3 DNA: TGTGCCAGCTCACCACCCTATCCCACACCGAAGGGCTACACCTTC. It is translated as CASSPPYPTPKGYTF.

This chain joins TRBV5-4 and TRBJ2-3; a weak D match, TRBD2 (6 bases). CDR1 and CDR2 from the germline V gene are SGHNT and YYREEE (reference sequence). The CDR3 length is 16 residues. V was clipped by 2 bases and J by 4 bases, with 17 bases between them. CDR3 in DNA: TGTGCCAGCAGCTTCCGAGTTTCCACGGGGGCAGATACGCAGTATTTT. This encodes CASSFRVSTGADTQYF.

This rearrangement joins TRBV5-4 to TRBJ2-2, with D perhaps TRBD2 (5 bases). The CDR3 is 16 amino acids. In germline, CDR1 is SGHNT, CDR2 YYREEE (reference sequence). The V gene lost 0 bases and the J gene lost 0 bases, with 9 bases spanning the gap. CDR3 loop: CASSLESGSNTGELFF. CDR3 nucleotide sequence: TGTGCCAGCAGCTTGGAAAGCGGCTCGAACACCGGGGAGCTGTTTTTT.

The rearrangement links TRBV4-3 to TRBJ2-3; TRBD2 aligns across 11 bases. The CDR3 contains 22 residues. Germline V gene data show CDR1 as LGHNA and CDR2 as YSLEER. The V and J ends lost 4 bases and 2 bases, in that order; junction bases with no gene match: 23. The CDR3 DNA is TGCGCCAGCAGCCGAGACCGTCCTACTAGCGGGAGCCATTTTTATTCCACAGATACGCAGTATTTT. Protein sequence: CASSRDRPTSGSHFYSTDTQYF.

This clonotype was counted only a few times. The chain employs TRBV2 and TRBJ2-3; perhaps TRBD2 as D (5 bases). Germline loops: CDR1 SNHLY, CDR2 FYNNEI. This CDR3 spans 12 amino acids. Between the trimmed V and J ends, which lost 6 bases and 6 bases, there was a span of 10 bases. CDR3 in amino acids: CASRKLGDTQYF. CDR3 coding DNA: TGTGCCAGCAGGAAACTAGGGGATACGCAGTATTTT.

The CDR3 DNA reads as TGTGCCAGCAGCTTGCGTTTTCAGCCCCAGCATTTT. Its protein product is CASSLRFQPQHF. The V call is TRBV5-8, the J call TRBJ1-5; D is undetermined. Trimming removed 1 base from V and 6 bases from J, with 5 bases in between. Germline V gene sequence: CDR1 SGHTS, CDR2 YDEGEE. The CDR3 is 12 amino acids.

This clonotype was counted between two and nine times. This rearrangement joins TRBV28 to TRBJ2-1, with D unclear. V dropped 3 bases and J dropped 9 bases, with 9 bases sitting between them. CDR1 and CDR2 from the germline V gene are MDHEN and SYDVKM. The CDR3 is 12 residues long. Here the CDR3 DNA reads TGTGCCAGCAGTTTTCAGGATCGTGAGCAGTTCTTC. As protein: CASSFQDREQFF. Full variable domain (missing parts from reference TRBV28 and TRBJ2-1): DVKVTQSSRYLVKRTGEKVFLECVQDMDHENMFWYRQDPGLGLRLIYFSYDVKMKEKGDIPEGYSVSREKKERFSLILESASTNQTSMYLCASSFQDREQFFGPGTRLTVL.

The genes are TRBV5-1 and TRBJ2-7, with a weak D call TRBD1 (5 bases). Germline lookup yields CDR1 SGHRS and CDR2 YFSETQ. This CDR3 comprises 13 residues. V shed 1 base and J shed 3 bases, with 8 bases lying between them. The CDR3 DNA reads TGCGCCAGCAGCTTGAACAGGTTCTACGAGCAGTACTTC. Translating it yields CASSLNRFYEQYF.

The chain couples TRBV12-3 or TRBV12-4 to TRBJ1-1, with a possible D match to TRBD1 (6 bases). Trimming took off 0 bases at V and 3 bases at J, with 11 bases between the two ends. This CDR3 is built from 15 residues. The CDR3, as DNA: TGTGCCAGCAGTTTAGCAGGGGGAAGGGACACTGAAGCTTTCTTT. It specifies CASSLAGGRDTEAFF.